Below, 8 T cell receptor beta chains from the same sample are listed, as sequenced in a study of T-cell reconstitution after alpha-beta-depleted transplantation in children. This sample's TCRbeta library carried unique molecular identifier barcodes. TCRdb called the PCR reads again in MiXCR, with one record for every CDR3 protein. The sample lists 380,000 or so distinct CDR3 sequences, more than 10% occurring once. Sequencing used PBMCs, obtained from the stem cell graft. These receptors came from a human donor who donated a stem cell graft to a child with Fanconi anemia.

This clonotype has more than one count but fewer than ten. The chain is built from TRBV7-8 and TRBJ2-1; 7 bases match TRBD1. Per the germline V gene, CDR1 is SGHVS and CDR2 is FQNEAQ. CDR3 length: 15 residues. Trimming took 5 bases from V and 4 from J; bases not matched to a gene: 8. The CDR3 spells CASSPGDSTYNEQFF. In DNA form, the CDR3 reads TGTGCCAGCAGCCCCGGGGACAGCACTTACAATGAGCAGTTCTTC.

The chain employs TRBV9 and TRBJ2-3; 7 bases fit TRBD2. The germline gives CDR1 SGDLS, CDR2 YYNGEE. The length of the CDR3 is 14 residues. J lost 4 bases, V lost 4 bases, and 6 bases had no gene match. The CDR3 DNA reads as TGTGCCAGCAGCCCAGGACTAGTTGCAGATACGCAGTATTTT. As protein: CASSPGLVADTQYF.

The chain is built from TRBV4-2 and TRBJ1-1; D is unclear. The CDR3 loop spans 12 amino acids. CDR1 and CDR2 (germline): LGHNA, YNFKEQ. The ends were cut back, 5 bases at V and 2 bases at J, with 6 bases in the middle. DNA of the CDR3: TGTGCCAGCAGCTCTACCAACACTGAAGCTTTCTTT. Translation: CASSSTNTEAFF.

This clonotype was detected ten times or more. J is TRBJ2-5 and V is TRBV7-7, with 8 bases aligning to TRBD1. J gave up 2 bases and V 4 bases, and 12 bases lay outside the gene matches. The CDR3 loop spans 17 amino acids. The germline V gene has CDR1 SSHAT and CDR2 FNYEAQ (reference sequence). The CDR3 region is CASSSPSGQGWQETQYF. CDR3 coding DNA: TGTGCCAGCAGCTCCCCTTCCGGACAGGGTTGGCAAGAGACCCAGTACTTC. Supplemented by reference TRBV7-7 and TRBJ2-5, the full variable domain reads GAGVSQSPRYKVTKRGQDVTLRCDPISSHATLYWYQQALGQGPEFLTYFNYEAQPDKSGLPSDRFSAERPEGSISTLTIQRTEQRDSAMYRCASSSPSGQGWQETQYFGPGTRLLVL.

This chain joins TRBV4-1 and TRBJ2-3, with 10 positions matching TRBD2. The CDR3 length is 16 residues. V gave up 0 bases and J gave up 5 bases; unmatched junction bases: 5. Germline V gene data show CDR1 as MGHRA and CDR2 as YSYEKL. The CDR3 sequence: CASSQDSASGGDTQYF. The CDR3 bases are TGCGCCAGCAGCCAAGATTCGGCTAGCGGGGGAGATACGCAGTATTTT.

This clonotype was counted at least ten times. The rearrangement uses TRBV5-1 and TRBJ2-2; TRBD1 matches 12 bases. Germline lookup yields CDR1 SGHRS and CDR2 YFSETQ. The CDR3 has 16 amino acids. The trim removed 7 bases at V and 6 bases at J, leaving 10 bases unmatched. CDR3 DNA: TGCGCCAGCTTGCCTCCCGGGACAGGGGGCTCCGGGGAGCTGTTTTTT. Protein: CASLPPGTGGSGELFF.

The rearrangement uses TRBV5-1 and TRBJ2-5; 9 nucleotides match TRBD1. This CDR3 has 16 residues. CDR1 is SGHRS, CDR2 YFSETQ, per germline. Losses at the gene ends were 2 bases for V and 5 bases for J; bases not matched to a gene: 10. The chain's CDR3 is CASSLTGTGMGETQYF. DNA of the CDR3: TGCGCCAGCAGCTTAACCGGGACAGGGATGGGGGAGACCCAGTACTTC.

This clonotype was seen more than once but under ten times. The chain combines TRBV6-1 with TRBJ1-2; D perhaps matches TRBD1 (5 bases). Trimming cost V 5 bases and J 5 bases, with 15 bases left between them. Germline V gene sequence: CDR1 MNHNS, CDR2 SASEGT. There are 14 residues in the CDR3. This CDR3 is CASSHSRDGYGYTF. The CDR3 DNA follows: TGTGCCAGCAGTCATAGCCGGGACGGGTATGGCTACACCTTC.